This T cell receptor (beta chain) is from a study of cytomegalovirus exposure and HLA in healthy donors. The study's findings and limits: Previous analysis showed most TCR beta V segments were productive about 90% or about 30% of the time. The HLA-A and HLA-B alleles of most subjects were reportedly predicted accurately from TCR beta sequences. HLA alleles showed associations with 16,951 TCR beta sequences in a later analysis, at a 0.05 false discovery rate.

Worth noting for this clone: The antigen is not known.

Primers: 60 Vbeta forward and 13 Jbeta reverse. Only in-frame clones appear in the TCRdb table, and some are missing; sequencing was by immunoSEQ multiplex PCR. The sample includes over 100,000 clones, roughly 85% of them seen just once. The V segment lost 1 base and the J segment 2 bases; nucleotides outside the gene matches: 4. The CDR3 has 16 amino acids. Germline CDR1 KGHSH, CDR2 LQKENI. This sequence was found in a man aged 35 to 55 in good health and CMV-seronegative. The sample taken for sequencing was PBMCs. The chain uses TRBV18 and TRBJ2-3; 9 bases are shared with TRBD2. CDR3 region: CASSPLAGGPTDTQYF. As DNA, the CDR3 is TGTGCCAGCTCACCACTGGCGGGGGGGCCCACAGATACGCAGTATTTT.